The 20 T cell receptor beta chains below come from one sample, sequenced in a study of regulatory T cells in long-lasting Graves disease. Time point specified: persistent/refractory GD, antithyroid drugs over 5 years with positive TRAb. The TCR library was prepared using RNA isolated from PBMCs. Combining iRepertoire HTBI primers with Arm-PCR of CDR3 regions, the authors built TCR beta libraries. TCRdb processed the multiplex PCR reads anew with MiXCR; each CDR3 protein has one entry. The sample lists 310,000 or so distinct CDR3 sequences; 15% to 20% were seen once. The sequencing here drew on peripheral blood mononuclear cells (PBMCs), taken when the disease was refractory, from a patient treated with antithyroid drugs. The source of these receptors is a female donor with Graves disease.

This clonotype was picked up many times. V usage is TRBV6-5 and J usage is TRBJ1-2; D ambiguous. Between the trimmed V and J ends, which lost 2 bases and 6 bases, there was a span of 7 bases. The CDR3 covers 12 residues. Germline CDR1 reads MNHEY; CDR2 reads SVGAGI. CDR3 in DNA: TGTGCCAGCAGTTACACGGAACATGGCTACACCTTC. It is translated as CASSYTEHGYTF.

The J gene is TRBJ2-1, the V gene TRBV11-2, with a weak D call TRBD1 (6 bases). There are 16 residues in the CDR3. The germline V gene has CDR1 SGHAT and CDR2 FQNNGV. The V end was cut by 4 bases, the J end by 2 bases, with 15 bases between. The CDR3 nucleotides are TGTGCCAGCAGCTCCACAGGGACCGCTACCTACAATGAGCAGTTCTTC. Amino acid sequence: CASSSTGTATYNEQFF.

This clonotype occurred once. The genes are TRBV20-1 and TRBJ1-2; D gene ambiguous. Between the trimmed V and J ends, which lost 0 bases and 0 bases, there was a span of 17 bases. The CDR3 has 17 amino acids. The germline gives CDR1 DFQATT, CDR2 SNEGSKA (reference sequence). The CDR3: CSARDLGYQTSNYGYTF. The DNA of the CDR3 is TGCAGTGCTAGAGATCTGGGTTACCAGACCTCTAACTATGGCTACACCTTC.

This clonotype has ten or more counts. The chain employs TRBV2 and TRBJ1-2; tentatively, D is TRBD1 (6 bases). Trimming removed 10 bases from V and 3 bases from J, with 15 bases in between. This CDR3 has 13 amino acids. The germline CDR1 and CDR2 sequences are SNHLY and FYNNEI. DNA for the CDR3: TGTGCCATTAACAGGGAAGAGGACTATGGCTACACCTTC. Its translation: CAINREEDYGYTF. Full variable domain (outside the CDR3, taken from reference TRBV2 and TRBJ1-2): EPEVTQTPSHQVTQMGQEVILRCVPISNHLYFYWYRQILGQKVEFLVSFYNNEISEKSEIFDDQFSVERPDGSNFTLKIRSTKLEDSAMYFCAINREEDYGYTFGSGTRLTVV.

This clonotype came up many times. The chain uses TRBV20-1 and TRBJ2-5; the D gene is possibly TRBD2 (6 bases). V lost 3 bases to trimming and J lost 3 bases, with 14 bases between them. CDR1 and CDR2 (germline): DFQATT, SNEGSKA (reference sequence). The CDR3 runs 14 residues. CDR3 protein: CSASPRGYEETQYF. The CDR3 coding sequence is TGCAGTGCTAGCCCCCGGGGGTATGAAGAGACCCAGTACTTC.

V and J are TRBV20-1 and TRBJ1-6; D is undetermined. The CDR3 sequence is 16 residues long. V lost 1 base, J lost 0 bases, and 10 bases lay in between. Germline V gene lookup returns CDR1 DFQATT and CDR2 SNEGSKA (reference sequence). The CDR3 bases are TGCAGTGCTAGAGGGACGGGGAGCTCCTATAATTCACCCCTCCACTTT. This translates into CSARGTGSSYNSPLHF.

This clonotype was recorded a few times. The CDR3 reads CASSPRSGTAETQYF. The CDR3 DNA is TGTGCCAGCTCGCCTAGGTCCGGGACAGCCGAGACCCAGTACTTC. The V and J genes are TRBV18 and TRBJ2-5, with 7 bases that match TRBD1. The CDR3 has 15 residues. The V gene's germline CDR1 is KGHSH and CDR2 LQKENI. The J segment lost 5 bases and the V segment lost 6 bases, leaving 12 bases of the junction unmatched.

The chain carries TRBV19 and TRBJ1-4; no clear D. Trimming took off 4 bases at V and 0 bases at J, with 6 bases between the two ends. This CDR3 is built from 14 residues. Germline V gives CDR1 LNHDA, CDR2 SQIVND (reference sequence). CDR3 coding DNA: TGTGCCAGTAGTAGCGGGACAACTAATGAAAAACTGTTTTTT. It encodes CASSSGTTNEKLFF.

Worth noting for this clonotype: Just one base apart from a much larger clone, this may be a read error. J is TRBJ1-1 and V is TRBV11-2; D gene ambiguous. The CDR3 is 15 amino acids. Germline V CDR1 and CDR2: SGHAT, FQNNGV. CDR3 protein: CAGSLIRGRGTEAFF. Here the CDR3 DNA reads TGTGCCGGCAGCTTAATTCGGGGAAGAGGCACTGAAGCTTTCTTT.

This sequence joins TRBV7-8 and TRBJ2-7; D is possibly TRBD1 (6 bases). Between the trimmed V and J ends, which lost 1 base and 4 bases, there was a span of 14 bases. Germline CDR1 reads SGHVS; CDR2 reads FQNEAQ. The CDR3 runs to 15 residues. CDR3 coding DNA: TGTGCCAGCAGCTTAGTAGGCCGGCAGGGGTACGAGCAGTACTTC. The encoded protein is CASSLVGRQGYEQYF. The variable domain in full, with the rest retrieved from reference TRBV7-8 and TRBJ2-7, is GAGVSQSPRYKVAKRGQDVALRCDPISGHVSLFWYQQALGQGPEFLTYFQNEAQLDKSGLPSDRFFAERPEGSVSTLKIQRTQQEDSAVYLCASSLVGRQGYEQYFGPGTRLTVT.

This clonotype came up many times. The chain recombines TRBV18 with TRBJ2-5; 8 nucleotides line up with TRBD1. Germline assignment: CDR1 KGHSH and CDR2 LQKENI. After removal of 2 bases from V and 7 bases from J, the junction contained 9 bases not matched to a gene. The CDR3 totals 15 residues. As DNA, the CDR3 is TGTGCCAGCTCACCAACCGGGACAGGAAGATGGACCCAGTACTTC. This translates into CASSPTGTGRWTQYF. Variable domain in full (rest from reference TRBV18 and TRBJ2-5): NAGVMQNPRHLVRRRGQEARLRCSPMKGHSHVYWYRQLPEEGLKFMVYLQKENIIDESGMPKERFSAEFPKEGPSILRIQQVVRGDSAAYFCASSPTGTGRWTQYFGPGTRLLVL.

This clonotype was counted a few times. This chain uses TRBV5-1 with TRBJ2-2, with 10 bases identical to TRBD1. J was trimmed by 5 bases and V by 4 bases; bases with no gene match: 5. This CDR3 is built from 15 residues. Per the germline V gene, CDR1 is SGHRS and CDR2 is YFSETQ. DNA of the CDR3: TGCGCCAGCAGCGGAAGGACAGGGGGTACCGGGGAGCTGTTTTTT. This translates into CASSGRTGGTGELFF. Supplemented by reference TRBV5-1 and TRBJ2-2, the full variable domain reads KAGVTQTPRYLIKTRGQQVTLSCSPISGHRSVSWYQQTPGQGLQFLFEYFSETQRNKGNFPGRFSGRQFSNSRSEMNVSTLELGDSALYLCASSGRTGGTGELFFGEGSRLTVL.

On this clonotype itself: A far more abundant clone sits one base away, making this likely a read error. The CDR3 DNA is TGTGCCAGCAGCTCGACGGCAGGTGCCTACGAGCAGCACTTC. Translated: CASSSTAGAYEQHF. The chain has TRBV28 and TRBJ2-7; D unclear. The CDR3 runs to 14 residues. Germline CDR1 reads MDHEN; CDR2 reads SYDVKM.

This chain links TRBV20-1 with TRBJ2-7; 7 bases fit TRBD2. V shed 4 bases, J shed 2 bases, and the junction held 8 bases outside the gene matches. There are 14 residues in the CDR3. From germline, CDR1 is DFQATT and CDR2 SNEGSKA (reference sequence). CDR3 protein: CSAIGASGPYEQYF. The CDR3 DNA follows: TGCAGTGCTATCGGGGCTAGCGGTCCCTACGAGCAGTACTTC.

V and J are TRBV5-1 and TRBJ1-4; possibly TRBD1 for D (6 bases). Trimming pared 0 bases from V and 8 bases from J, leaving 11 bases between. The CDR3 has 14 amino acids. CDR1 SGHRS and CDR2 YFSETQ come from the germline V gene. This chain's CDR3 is CASSLAGAREKLFF. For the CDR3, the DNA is TGCGCCAGCAGCTTGGCGGGGGCGCGAGAAAAACTGTTTTTT. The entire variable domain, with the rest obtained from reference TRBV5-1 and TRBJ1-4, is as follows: KAGVTQTPRYLIKTRGQQVTLSCSPISGHRSVSWYQQTPGQGLQFLFEYFSETQRNKGNFPGRFSGRQFSNSRSEMNVSTLELGDSALYLCASSLAGAREKLFFGSGTQLSVL.

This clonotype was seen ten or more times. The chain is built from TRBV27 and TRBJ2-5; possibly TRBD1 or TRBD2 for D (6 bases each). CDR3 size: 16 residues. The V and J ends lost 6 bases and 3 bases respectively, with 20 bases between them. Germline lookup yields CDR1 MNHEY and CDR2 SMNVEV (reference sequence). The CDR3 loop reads CASSWGARPRKETQYF. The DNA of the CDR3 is TGTGCCAGCAGCTGGGGGGCTCGGCCTCGAAAAGAGACCCAGTACTTC.

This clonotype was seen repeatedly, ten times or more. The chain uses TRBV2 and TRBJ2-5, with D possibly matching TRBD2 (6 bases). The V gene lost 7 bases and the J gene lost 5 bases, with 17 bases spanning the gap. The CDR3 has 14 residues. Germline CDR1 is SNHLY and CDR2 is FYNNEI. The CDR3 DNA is TGTGCCAGCACTCCGCCCGGGGGAGGTGAGACCCAGTACTTC. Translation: CASTPPGGGETQYF.

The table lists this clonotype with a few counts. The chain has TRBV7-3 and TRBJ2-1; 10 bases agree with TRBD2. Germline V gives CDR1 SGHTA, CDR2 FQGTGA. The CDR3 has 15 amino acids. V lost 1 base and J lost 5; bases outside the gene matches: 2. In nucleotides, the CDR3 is TGTGCCAGCAGCTTAATAGCGGGAGGCCACAATGAGCAGTTCTTC. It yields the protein CASSLIAGGHNEQFF.

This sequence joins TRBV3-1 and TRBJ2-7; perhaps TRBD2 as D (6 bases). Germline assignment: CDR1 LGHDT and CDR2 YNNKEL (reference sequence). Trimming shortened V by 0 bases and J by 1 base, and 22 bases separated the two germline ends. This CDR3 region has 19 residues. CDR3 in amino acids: CASSQERFRRELYSYEQYF. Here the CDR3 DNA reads TGTGCCAGCAGCCAAGAAAGATTTCGGCGGGAACTCTATTCCTACGAGCAGTACTTC.

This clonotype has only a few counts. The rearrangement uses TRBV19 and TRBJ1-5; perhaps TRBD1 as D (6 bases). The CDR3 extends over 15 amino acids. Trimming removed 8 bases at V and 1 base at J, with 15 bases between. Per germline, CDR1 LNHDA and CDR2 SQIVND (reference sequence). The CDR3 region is CASSWGGRSNQPQHF. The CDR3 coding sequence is TGTGCCAGTTCCTGGGGGGGGCGGAGCAATCAGCCCCAGCATTTT.